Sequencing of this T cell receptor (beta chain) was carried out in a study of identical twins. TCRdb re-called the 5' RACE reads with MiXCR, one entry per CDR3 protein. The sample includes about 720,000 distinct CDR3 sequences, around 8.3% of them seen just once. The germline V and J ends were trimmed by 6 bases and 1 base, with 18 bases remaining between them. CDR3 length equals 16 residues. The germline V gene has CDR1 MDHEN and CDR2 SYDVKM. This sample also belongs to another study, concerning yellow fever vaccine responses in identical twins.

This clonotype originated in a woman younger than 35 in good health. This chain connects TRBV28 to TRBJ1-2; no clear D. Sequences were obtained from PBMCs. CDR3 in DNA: TGTGCCAGCAGCCCCGCCCCTCTACAGCTTAACTATGGCTACACCTTC. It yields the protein CASSPAPLQLNYGYTF.